These 28 T cell receptor beta chains were sequenced from one sample in a study of tumour-infiltrating T cells in Burkitt lymphoma. Here immunoSEQ multiplex PCR was the method, and the copy in TCRdb shows in-frame clones only, minus some. Counted here are 45,000 to 60,000 clones, around 32% occurring once; the ten biggest clones make up roughly 2.8%. The source material was tumor tissue. Source of these receptors: a human donor with Burkitt lymphoma.

In this sample, this clone turned up a few times. The V and J genes are TRBV6-5 and TRBJ1-1; a weak D match, TRBD1 (5 bases). Per germline, CDR1 MNHEY and CDR2 SVGAGI. The CDR3 is 16 residues long. V lost 0 bases and J 0 bases, leaving 11 bases between the germline ends. DNA of the CDR3: TGTGCCAGCAGTTACTCGCGGGGGATCATGAACACTGAAGCTTTCTTT. This sequence encodes CASSYSRGIMNTEAFF.

This clone has more than one count but fewer than ten. The V and J genes are TRBV19 and TRBJ1-6; tentatively, D is TRBD1 (6 bases). The length of the CDR3 is 16 residues. Germline lookup yields CDR1 LNHDA and CDR2 SQIVND (reference sequence). V was trimmed by 3 bases and J by 9 bases, leaving 18 bases between them. CDR3 in amino acids: CASSISQGLSGSPLHF. In nucleotides, the CDR3 is TGTGCCAGTAGTATCTCCCAGGGGTTATCCGGTTCACCCCTCCACTTT.

The sample holds a few counts of this clone. This chain joins TRBV4-1 and TRBJ1-5; 7 bases line up with TRBD1. This CDR3 comprises 17 residues. The trim removed 1 base at V and 4 bases at J, leaving 10 bases unmatched. Germline loops: CDR1 MGHRA, CDR2 YSYEKL. As DNA, the CDR3 is TGCGCCAGCAGCCAAGCCCTCCGGGACAGCGGGAATCAGCCCCAGCATTTT. Translated, it gives CASSQALRDSGNQPQHF.

The rearrangement uses TRBV4-2 and TRBJ2-3; 7 bases map to TRBD2. Germline CDR1 LGHNA, CDR2 YNFKEQ. V lost 7 bases to trimming and J lost 1 base; unmatched junction nucleotides: 8. This CDR3 is built from 15 residues. CDR3 protein: CASTLLGGGTDTQYF. CDR3 nucleotides: TGTGCCAGCACCCTCTTGGGGGGGGGCACAGATACGCAGTATTTT.

The chain links TRBV29-1 to TRBJ2-1; TRBD2 aligns across 11 bases. Germline assignment: CDR1 SQVTM and CDR2 ANQGSEA. J lost 4 bases, V lost 1 base, and 6 bases had no gene match. CDR3 length: 16 residues. The CDR3 spells CSVEGGLAETYNEQFF. For the CDR3, the DNA is TGCAGCGTTGAAGGGGGACTAGCGGAAACTTACAATGAGCAGTTCTTC.

CDR3 nucleotide sequence: TGTGCCAGCAGTGAGGGATACAGGCCTGGCGGCTATGGCTACACCTTC. It specifies CASSEGYRPGGYGYTF. J is TRBJ1-2 and V is TRBV2; D perhaps matches TRBD1 (5 bases). V was pared by 3 bases and J by 4 bases, with 18 bases between. The CDR3 is 16 residues long. The germline V gene encodes CDR1 SNHLY and CDR2 FYNNEI.

This chain links TRBV5-4 with TRBJ1-1, with D perhaps TRBD1 (5 bases). The ends were cut back, 6 bases at V and 2 bases at J, with 17 bases in the middle. CDR3 length: 15 amino acids. CDR1 and CDR2 (germline): SGHNT, YYREEE (reference sequence). This CDR3 is CASNNRKNTNTEAFF. The CDR3 DNA follows: TGTGCCAGCAATAACAGGAAGAACACCAACACTGAAGCTTTCTTT.

The chain uses TRBV4-2 and TRBJ1-2; 11 bases line up with TRBD1. The CDR3 covers 17 residues. The J segment lost 4 bases and the V segment lost 0 bases, leaving 7 bases of the junction unmatched. Germline lookup yields CDR1 LGHNA and CDR2 YNFKEQ. CDR3 nucleotide sequence: TGTGCCAGCAGCCAAGATACCGGGACAGGGGGTATCTATGGCTACACCTTC. Translated, it gives CASSQDTGTGGIYGYTF.

This clone was seen a few times. The chain links TRBV19 to TRBJ1-2, with D maybe TRBD1 (5 bases). V was trimmed by 8 bases and J by 7 bases, leaving 11 bases between them. Germline V lookup: CDR1 LNHDA, CDR2 SQIVND (reference sequence). The CDR3 totals 11 residues. The CDR3 DNA reads as TGTGCCAGTGGGGGGTACGGTGGCTACACCTTC. Encoded protein: CASGGYGGYTF.

V is TRBV18 and J is TRBJ2-7; D ambiguous. The V gene lost 3 bases and the J gene lost 3 bases, with 3 bases spanning the gap. The length of the CDR3 is 11 residues. Germline CDR1 and CDR2: KGHSH and LQKENI. DNA for the CDR3: TGTGCCAGCTCACCCGACTACGAGCAGTACTTC. Amino acids: CASSPDYEQYF.

This clone was counted between two and nine times. The rearrangement uses TRBV5-6 and TRBJ2-5; 7 nucleotides align to TRBD2. Germline V lookup: CDR1 SGHDT, CDR2 YYEEEE. This CDR3 region has 16 residues. Unmatched junction bases numbered 7, after V lost 1 base and J lost 1 base. The CDR3 region has the DNA TGTGCCAGCAGCTTGAAGCGGGGTCGCTTCCAAGAGACCCAGTACTTC. Protein sequence: CASSLKRGRFQETQYF.

This clone was seen more than once but under ten times. The chain employs TRBV5-5 and TRBJ2-3, with 9 bases that match TRBD1. The CDR3 contains 16 residues. Unmatched junction bases numbered 9, after V lost 4 bases and J lost 3 bases. Germline V gives CDR1 SGHKS, CDR2 YYEKEE (reference sequence). The DNA of the CDR3 is TGTGCCAGCAGCCCCAGGGGGGGGACAGGGACAGATACGCAGTATTTT. As protein: CASSPRGGTGTDTQYF.

V gene TRBV4-1 combines with J gene TRBJ2-2; D is ambiguous. The CDR3 sequence is 17 residues long. CDR1 MGHRA and CDR2 YSYEKL come from the germline V gene. V lost 0 bases and J lost 4, with 15 bases in between. CDR3 protein: CASSQEPNWRRTGELFF. As DNA, the CDR3 is TGCGCCAGCAGCCAAGAGCCCAATTGGAGACGCACCGGGGAGCTGTTTTTT.

This clone was counted a few times. The chain couples TRBV7-2 to TRBJ1-5; no definite D call. Germline CDR1 reads SGHTA; CDR2 reads FQGNSA. Trimming stripped 4 bases from V and 2 bases from J, with 6 bases between. The CDR3 totals 13 residues. CDR3 loop: CASSSVGNQPQHF. CDR3 coding DNA: TGTGCCAGCAGCTCCGTGGGCAATCAGCCCCAGCATTTT.

The rearrangement uses TRBV7-3 and TRBJ2-3; D not certain. This CDR3 has 12 residues. CDR1 is SGHTA, CDR2 FQGTGA, per germline. V gave up 5 bases and J gave up 1 base, with 4 bases separating them. The CDR3 is CASSPGTDTQYF. The CDR3 nucleotides read TGTGCCAGCAGCCCCGGCACAGATACGCAGTATTTT.

This clone turned up a few times. This sequence joins TRBV14 and TRBJ2-3, with D unresolved. This CDR3 has 14 amino acids. CDR1 is SGHDN and CDR2 is FVKESK in the germline V gene. Trimming took 7 bases from V and 4 from J, leaving 15 bases between them. This chain's CDR3 is CASNHGARADTQYF. DNA of the CDR3: TGTGCCAGCAACCATGGAGCACGGGCAGATACGCAGTATTTT.

The chain employs TRBV13 and TRBJ2-7; 9 nucleotides align to TRBD1. The germline gives CDR1 PRHDT, CDR2 FYEKMQ (reference sequence). Trimming took 2 bases from V and 5 from J; bases not matched to a gene: 10. This CDR3 is built from 16 residues. The CDR3 sequence: CASSLSAGTGWDEQYF. Here the CDR3 DNA reads TGTGCCAGCAGCTTATCCGCCGGGACAGGGTGGGACGAGCAGTACTTC.

The CDR3 coding sequence is TGTGCCAGTAGTCCTGACAGGGGATCGGCATATGGCTACACCTTC. Translated: CASSPDRGSAYGYTF. The V gene is TRBV19, the J gene TRBJ1-2; TRBD1 agrees at 8 bases. V dropped 5 bases and J dropped 5; count of bases not matched to a gene: 10. This CDR3 is built from 15 residues. Germline V gene sequence: CDR1 LNHDA, CDR2 SQIVND (reference sequence).

This clone was picked up a small number of times. The rearrangement links TRBV28 to TRBJ1-1; D possibly corresponds to TRBD1 (5 bases). This CDR3 is built from 12 residues. Germline CDR1 reads MDHEN; CDR2 reads SYDVKM. The V end lost 6 bases, the J end lost 5 bases, and 10 bases lay between the germline ends. CDR3 sequence (DNA): TGTGCCAGCAGCCCGGGGGGGACTGAAGCTTTCTTT. Its protein product is CASSPGGTEAFF.

This chain joins TRBV11-3 and TRBJ2-7; D might be TRBD1 (6 bases). This CDR3 comprises 13 residues. Germline CDR1 is SGHNT and CDR2 is YENEEA. The ends were cut back, 5 bases at V and 5 bases at J, with 13 bases in the middle. The CDR3 protein is CASSPMAGDEQYF. The CDR3 DNA reads as TGTGCCAGCAGCCCTATGGCAGGGGACGAGCAGTACTTC. The full variable domain, its missing parts supplied by reference TRBV11-3 and TRBJ2-7, is EAGVVQSPRYKIIEKKQPVAFWCNPISGHNTLYWYLQNLGQGPELLIRYENEEAVDDSQLPKDRFSAERLKGVDSTLKIQPAELGDSAVYLCASSPMAGDEQYFGPGTRLTVT.

The chain joins TRBV7-2 to TRBJ2-7; TRBD1 might be the D (6 bases). Germline assignment: CDR1 SGHTA and CDR2 FQGNSA. Trimming took 1 base from V and 1 from J, leaving 11 bases between them. The CDR3 is made up of 15 amino acids. CDR3 nucleotide sequence: TGTGCCAGCAGCTTAGGCAGGGGTCGGTCCTACGAGCAGTACTTC. Translation gives CASSLGRGRSYEQYF.

In this sample, this clone turned up a few times. This sequence joins TRBV9 and TRBJ1-6; D not resolved. V was shortened by 1 base and J by 10 bases, with 27 bases between the two germline ends. Germline V gene data show CDR1 as SGDLS and CDR2 as YYNGEE. The CDR3 contains 19 residues. CDR3 coding DNA: TGTGCCAGCAGCGTATATCCGGGAACGGAGGGCCAGGATGGCTCACCCCTCCACTTT. Protein product: CASSVYPGTEGQDGSPLHF.

The table lists this clone with a few counts. The chain has TRBV7-3 and TRBJ2-3; D possibly corresponds to TRBD1 (5 bases). Germline assignment: CDR1 SGHTA and CDR2 FQGTGA. The CDR3 totals 13 residues. V gave up 4 bases and J gave up 7 bases, with 12 bases separating them. The chain's CDR3 is CASSSQSGNTQYF. The CDR3 region has the DNA TGTGCCAGCAGCTCCCAATCAGGGAATACGCAGTATTTT.

The chain couples TRBV5-6 to TRBJ2-5; D remains ambiguous. The V end lost 6 bases, the J end lost 5 bases, and 11 bases lay between the germline ends. In germline, CDR1 is SGHDT, CDR2 YYEEEE. The CDR3 length is 12 residues. CDR3 nucleotide sequence: TGTGCCAGCACCCAGTCTACGGAGACCCAGTACTTC. This encodes CASTQSTETQYF.

This clone was detected a few times. This chain links TRBV2 with TRBJ1-1, with no clear D. V was shortened by 0 bases and J by 4 bases, with 12 bases between the two germline ends. The CDR3 is made up of 15 amino acids. The V gene's germline CDR1 is SNHLY and CDR2 FYNNEI. CDR3 protein: CASSEASTLGTEAFF. CDR3 nucleotides: TGTGCCAGCAGTGAAGCCTCCACCCTGGGCACTGAAGCTTTCTTT.

V is TRBV7-2 and J is TRBJ2-3; D gene unclear. The CDR3 runs 15 residues. The V end lost 4 bases, the J end lost 1 base, and 12 bases lay between the germline ends. Germline CDR1 reads SGHTA; CDR2 reads FQGNSA. CDR3 sequence (DNA): TGTGCCAGCAGCTACGTAACTTCGGGCACAGATACGCAGTATTTT. Its translation is CASSYVTSGTDTQYF.

This clone occurred a few times. The rearrangement uses TRBV4-3 and TRBJ2-1; TRBD2 is a possible D gene (7 bases). V gave up 5 bases and J gave up 8 bases, with 22 bases separating them. The CDR3 has 16 amino acids. Germline values: CDR1 LGHNA, CDR2 YSLEER. CDR3 loop: CASSLLQGGGVDEQFF. CDR3 DNA: TGCGCCAGCAGCTTACTCCAAGGGGGGGGAGTCGATGAGCAGTTCTTC.

This chain uses TRBV7-9 with TRBJ1-1, with D perhaps matching TRBD1 (6 bases). The CDR3 sequence is 14 residues long. Deletions cut 1 base from V and 5 bases from J, with 11 bases between. CDR1 and CDR2 from the germline V gene are SEHNR and FQNEAQ (reference sequence). Here the CDR3 reads CASSLETGMTEAFF. The CDR3 DNA sequence: TGTGCCAGCAGCTTAGAGACAGGAATGACTGAAGCTTTCTTT.